Below, 23 T cell receptor beta chains from the same sample are listed, as sequenced in a study of spatial heterogeneity in lung cancer. The time point is: sample taken at primary tumor resection. The study sequenced unsorted whole RNA from tumor, nontumor lung or frozen PBMC. TCRdb re-called the 5' RACE reads with MiXCR, one entry per CDR3 protein. The table shows approximately 39,000 distinct CDR3 sequences, with under 6.5% occurring only once. Sequences were derived from PBMCs, sampled at surgery. The receptor set was obtained from a male donor with early-stage non-small cell lung cancer.

This rearrangement joins TRBV5-4 to TRBJ2-1; 8 nucleotides align to TRBD1. Germline CDR1 and CDR2: SGHNT and YYREEE (reference sequence). The junction had 9 bases not matched to a gene; V was cut back by 5 bases and J by 5 bases. CDR3 length: 15 residues. Here the CDR3 DNA reads TGTGCCAGCAGGGACCGCGGGACAGGAAACAATGAGCAGTTCTTC. It specifies CASRDRGTGNNEQFF.

This clonotype was seen at least ten times. The chain employs TRBV5-4 and TRBJ1-4; D unclear. Germline V lookup: CDR1 SGHNT, CDR2 YYREEE (reference sequence). Deletions cut 4 bases from V and 5 bases from J, with 15 bases between. The CDR3 is 15 residues long. CDR3 residues: CASSPETLGNEKLFF. CDR3 in DNA: TGTGCCAGCAGCCCGGAGACACTTGGGAATGAAAAACTGTTTTTT.

This clonotype occurred many times. The chain employs TRBV6-2 or TRBV6-3 and TRBJ2-7, with D perhaps TRBD1 (5 bases). Germline loops: CDR1 MNHEY, CDR2 SVGEGT. This CDR3 comprises 14 residues. The ends were cut back, 5 bases at V and 6 bases at J, with 17 bases in the middle. CDR3 in DNA: TGTGCCAGCAGTAGTTTTGCCAGGGTGGGCGAGCAGTACTTC. Translating gives CASSSFARVGEQYF.

This clonotype was found many times. The chain is built from TRBV12-3 or TRBV12-4 and TRBJ1-6, with 9 bases lining up with TRBD1. The CDR3 is 15 amino acids. Trimming took 5 bases from V and 6 from J; bases not matched to a gene: 5. The CDR3 DNA is TGTGCCAGCAGTGTACAGGGGGCGCTTAATTCACCCCTCCACTTT. Amino acid sequence: CASSVQGALNSPLHF.

This clonotype was seen only a few times. The genes are TRBV7-9 and TRBJ2-7; no reliable D call. With 4 bases removed from V and 4 bases from J, the gap between germline ends came to 11 bases. Germline CDR1 is SEHNR and CDR2 is FQNEAQ (reference sequence). The CDR3 is 13 amino acids. CDR3 in amino acids: CASSSSSLYEQYF. CDR3 nucleotides: TGTGCCAGCAGCTCTTCCTCATTATACGAGCAGTACTTC.

In this sample, this clonotype turned up many times. The chain employs TRBV7-8 and TRBJ1-5; 9 bases align to TRBD1. Trimming at V came to 5 bases and at J to 0 bases, leaving 11 bases not matched to a gene. The CDR3 runs 18 residues. Germline values: CDR1 SGHVS, CDR2 FQNEAQ. CDR3 region: CASSLLGGQGVSNQPQHF. As DNA, the CDR3 is TGTGCCAGCAGCCTCCTAGGGGGACAGGGAGTTAGCAATCAGCCCCAGCATTTT.

This clonotype was picked up many times. The CDR3 DNA reads TGCGCCAGCGACCCGTCGAACACCGGGGAGCTGTTTTTT. It codes for CASDPSNTGELFF. The V gene is TRBV5-1, the J gene TRBJ2-2; D is unclear. V was shortened by 7 bases and J by 0 bases, with 7 bases between the two germline ends. The CDR3 runs to 13 residues. Germline V gene sequence: CDR1 SGHRS, CDR2 YFSETQ.

This clonotype was recorded many times. This chain connects TRBV28 to TRBJ2-1, with TRBD1 matching 9 bases. Germline V gene data show CDR1 as MDHEN and CDR2 as SYDVKM. CDR3 length: 15 residues. V was pared by 3 bases and J by 5 bases, with 5 bases of the junction left unmatched. CDR3: CASSFRDRANNEQFF. The CDR3 nucleotides are TGTGCCAGCAGTTTTAGGGACAGGGCCAACAATGAGCAGTTCTTC.

This clonotype was counted between two and nine times. V is TRBV7-2 and J is TRBJ1-6; 7 bases line up with TRBD1. The V gene's germline CDR1 is SGHTA and CDR2 FQGNSA. This CDR3 comprises 15 residues. V lost 4 bases and J lost 7; bases outside the gene matches: 7. The CDR3 DNA sequence: TGTGCCAGCAGCTCCGAGACAGGGAGGAATTCACCCCTCCACTTT. It encodes CASSSETGRNSPLHF.

The table lists this clonotype with many counts. This chain uses TRBV7-8 with TRBJ2-2, with 8 nucleotides matching TRBD1. This CDR3 region has 18 residues. V gave up 3 bases and J gave up 3 bases; unmatched junction bases: 12. CDR1 is SGHVS, CDR2 FQNEAQ, per germline. The CDR3 DNA sequence: TGTGCCAGCAGCTTGCGGACAGGGAAACTCGCCTACACCGGGGAGCTGTTTTTT. Translated, it gives CASSLRTGKLAYTGELFF. The full variable domain, completed using reference TRBV7-8 and TRBJ2-2, is GAGVSQSPRYKVAKRGQDVALRCDPISGHVSLFWYQQALGQGPEFLTYFQNEAQLDKSGLPSDRFFAERPEGSVSTLKIQRTQQEDSAVYLCASSLRTGKLAYTGELFFGEGSRLTVL.

This clonotype was found many times. V usage is TRBV20-1 and J usage is TRBJ1-6; the match to TRBD1 covers 8 bases. V lost 3 bases to trimming and J lost 0 bases; unmatched junction nucleotides: 4. The CDR3 spans 16 residues. Germline-derived CDR1 and CDR2 are DFQATT and SNEGSKA (reference sequence). CDR3 in amino acids: CSARTGEGSYNSPLHF. In nucleotides, the CDR3 is TGCAGTGCTAGGACAGGGGAAGGCTCCTATAATTCACCCCTCCACTTT.

This clonotype appeared many times. This chain uses TRBV5-4 with TRBJ1-4; D is unresolved. V shed 0 bases and J shed 8 bases, with 14 bases lying between them. The CDR3 spans 15 residues. Germline loops: CDR1 SGHNT, CDR2 YYREEE (reference sequence). The CDR3 sequence is CASSLAGTPSEKLFF. The CDR3 coding sequence is TGTGCCAGCAGCTTGGCCGGCACACCCTCGGAAAAACTGTTTTTT.

This clonotype was seen at least ten times. This sequence joins TRBV2 and TRBJ1-5; D not resolved. The CDR3 consists of 12 residues. Germline V gene data show CDR1 as SNHLY and CDR2 as FYNNEI. Trimming stripped 8 bases from V and 3 bases from J, with 8 bases between. The CDR3 here is CASQLTNQPQHF. The CDR3 region has the DNA TGTGCCAGCCAACTCACCAATCAGCCCCAGCATTTT.

This clonotype was picked up many times. The chain uses TRBV5-1 and TRBJ1-2; TRBD1 is a possible D gene (5 bases). V was cut by 4 bases and J by 4 bases, with 11 bases left in between. CDR1 is SGHRS and CDR2 is YFSETQ in the germline V gene. There are 13 residues in the CDR3. CDR3 sequence: CASSTTGRYGYTF. The CDR3 nucleotides read TGCGCCAGCAGCACGACGGGACGCTATGGCTACACCTTC. Drawing the rest from reference TRBV5-1 and TRBJ1-2, the complete variable domain is KAGVTQTPRYLIKTRGQQVTLSCSPISGHRSVSWYQQTPGQGLQFLFEYFSETQRNKGNFPGRFSGRQFSNSRSEMNVSTLELGDSALYLCASSTTGRYGYTFGSGTRLTVV.

This clonotype was recorded many times. DNA of the CDR3: TGCAGTGGTCAGCGGACCATCGGGGAGACCCAGTACTTC. Residues: CSGQRTIGETQYF. This rearrangement joins TRBV20-1 to TRBJ2-5, with D perhaps TRBD2 (5 bases). V was trimmed by 7 bases and J by 5 bases, leaving 17 bases between them. The germline gives CDR1 DFQATT, CDR2 SNEGSKA (reference sequence). The CDR3 totals 13 residues.

This clonotype was recorded at least ten times. The chain couples TRBV2 to TRBJ2-2; 10 bases map to TRBD1. The CDR3 covers 15 residues. Germline lookup yields CDR1 SNHLY and CDR2 FYNNEI. Losses at the gene ends were 5 bases for V and 5 bases for J; bases not matched to a gene: 5. The CDR3 here is CASSLDRGGTGELFF. CDR3 DNA: TGTGCCAGCAGTCTGGACAGGGGGGGGACCGGGGAGCTGTTTTTT.

This clonotype was recorded many times. The chain links TRBV18 to TRBJ1-5, with D tentatively TRBD1 (5 bases). V lost 4 bases, J lost 0 bases, and 16 bases lay in between. In germline, CDR1 is KGHSH, CDR2 LQKENI. CDR3 size: 17 residues. The CDR3 loop reads CASSLRQMGDSNQPQHF. In DNA, the CDR3 is TGTGCCAGCTCACTTCGACAGATGGGGGATAGCAATCAGCCCCAGCATTTT.

This clonotype was counted many times. This sequence joins TRBV7-9 and TRBJ1-1; D unclear. Per germline, CDR1 SEHNR and CDR2 FQNEAQ (reference sequence). The V and J ends lost 1 base and 1 base respectively, with 7 bases between them. The CDR3 is 14 amino acids. The CDR3 sequence: CASSLEAKNTEAFF. CDR3 nucleotide sequence: TGTGCCAGCAGCTTAGAGGCCAAGAACACTGAAGCTTTCTTT.

At least ten counts were recorded for this clonotype. The chain carries TRBV10-3 and TRBJ2-3; D gene ambiguous. Germline values: CDR1 ENHRY, CDR2 SYGVKD. The CDR3 totals 11 residues. The germline V and J ends were trimmed by 4 bases and 2 bases, with 1 base remaining between them. The CDR3 DNA sequence: TGTGCCATCAGTGCCACAGATACGCAGTATTTT. Amino acid sequence: CAISATDTQYF.

This clonotype occurred many times. The rearrangement links TRBV10-2 to TRBJ2-1; 9 bases line up with TRBD2. CDR1 and CDR2 (germline): WSHSY, SAAADI. V lost 2 bases, J lost 6 bases, and 5 bases stayed unmatched. There are 15 residues in the CDR3. CDR3: CASSEAGGPVNEQFF. CDR3 nucleotide sequence: TGCGCCAGCAGTGAGGCGGGGGGGCCGGTCAATGAGCAGTTCTTC.

This clonotype was counted many times. This chain joins TRBV9 and TRBJ2-3; 8 bases fit TRBD2. The V gene end was trimmed by 0 bases and the J gene end by 5 bases; junction bases not matched to a gene: 5. This CDR3 region has 15 residues. Germline V lookup: CDR1 SGDLS, CDR2 YYNGEE. CDR3 in amino acids: CASSVAGGPLDTQYF. DNA for the CDR3: TGTGCCAGCAGCGTAGCGGGGGGGCCGCTAGATACGCAGTATTTT.

This clonotype has ten or more counts. The V and J genes are TRBV5-1 and TRBJ1-5; 7 bases are shared with TRBD1. Germline assignment: CDR1 SGHRS and CDR2 YFSETQ. CDR3 length: 15 amino acids. V shed 0 bases and J 1 base; nucleotides not matched to a gene: 1. CDR3 sequence (DNA): TGCGCCAGCAGCTTGGGGGACAGCAGCAATCAGCCCCAGCATTTT. Encoded protein: CASSLGDSSNQPQHF.

This clonotype appeared many times. The chain joins TRBV6-6 to TRBJ2-7; TRBD1 is a possible D gene (5 bases). Germline-derived CDR1 and CDR2 are MNHNY and SVGAGI (reference sequence). This CDR3 comprises 14 residues. Trimming stripped 4 bases from V and 2 bases from J, with 12 bases between. As DNA, the CDR3 is TGTGCCAGCAGTTCAGGCAGGGCGACCTACGAGCAGTACTTC. Protein: CASSSGRATYEQYF.